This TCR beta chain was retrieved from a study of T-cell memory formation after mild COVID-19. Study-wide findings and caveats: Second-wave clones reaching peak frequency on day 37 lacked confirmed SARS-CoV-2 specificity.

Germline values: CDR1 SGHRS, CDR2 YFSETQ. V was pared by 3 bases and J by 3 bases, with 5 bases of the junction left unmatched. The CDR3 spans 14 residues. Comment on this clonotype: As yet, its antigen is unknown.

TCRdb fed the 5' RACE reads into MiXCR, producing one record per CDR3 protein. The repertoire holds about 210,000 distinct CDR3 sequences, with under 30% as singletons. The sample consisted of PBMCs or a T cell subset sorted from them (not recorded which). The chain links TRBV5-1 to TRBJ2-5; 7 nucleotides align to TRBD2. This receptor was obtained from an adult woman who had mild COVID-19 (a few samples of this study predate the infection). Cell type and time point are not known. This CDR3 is CASSSGLVEETQYF. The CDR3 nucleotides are TGCGCCAGCAGCTCCGGACTAGTCGAAGAGACCCAGTACTTC.